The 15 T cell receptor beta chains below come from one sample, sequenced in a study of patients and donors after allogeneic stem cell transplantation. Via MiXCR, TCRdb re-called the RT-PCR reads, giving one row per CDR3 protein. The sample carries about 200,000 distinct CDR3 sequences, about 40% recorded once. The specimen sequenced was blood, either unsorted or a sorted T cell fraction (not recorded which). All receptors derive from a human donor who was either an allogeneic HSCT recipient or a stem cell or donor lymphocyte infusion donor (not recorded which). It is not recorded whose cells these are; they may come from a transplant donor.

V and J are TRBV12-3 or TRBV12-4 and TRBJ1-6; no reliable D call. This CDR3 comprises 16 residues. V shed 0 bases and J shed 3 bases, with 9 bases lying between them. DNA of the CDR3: TGTGCCAGCAGTTTAGCGAACCCGGGCTATAATTCACCCCTCCACTTT. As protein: CASSLANPGYNSPLHF.

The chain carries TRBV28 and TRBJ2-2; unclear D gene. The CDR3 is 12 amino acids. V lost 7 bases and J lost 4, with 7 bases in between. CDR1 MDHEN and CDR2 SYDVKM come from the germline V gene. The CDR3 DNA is TGTGCCAGCATCCACGGCACCGGGGAGCTGTTTTTT. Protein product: CASIHGTGELFF.

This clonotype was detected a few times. CDR3 nucleotides: TGTGCCAGCAGCCCTGGACAAGCCTCTGGAAACACCATATATTTT. Protein sequence: CASSPGQASGNTIYF. The chain carries TRBV7-6 and TRBJ1-3, with TRBD1 as a possible D gene (5 bases). The CDR3 runs 15 residues. V dropped 5 bases and J dropped 0 bases, with 11 bases sitting between them. CDR1 is SGHVS and CDR2 is FNYEAQ in the germline V gene.

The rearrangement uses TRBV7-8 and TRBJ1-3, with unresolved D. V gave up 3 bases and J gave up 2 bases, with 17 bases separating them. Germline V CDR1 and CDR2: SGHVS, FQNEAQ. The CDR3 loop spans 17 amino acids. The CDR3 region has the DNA TGTGCCAGCAGCTTTTTGGCAAGGCCGGTCGCTGGAAACACCATATATTTT. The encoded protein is CASSFLARPVAGNTIYF.

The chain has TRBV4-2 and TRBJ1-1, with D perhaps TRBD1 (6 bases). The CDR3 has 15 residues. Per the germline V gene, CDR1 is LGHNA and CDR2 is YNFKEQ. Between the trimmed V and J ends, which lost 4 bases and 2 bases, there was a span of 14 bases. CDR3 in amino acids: CASSPGGGANTEAFF. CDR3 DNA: TGTGCCAGCAGCCCAGGTGGGGGGGCTAACACTGAAGCTTTCTTT.

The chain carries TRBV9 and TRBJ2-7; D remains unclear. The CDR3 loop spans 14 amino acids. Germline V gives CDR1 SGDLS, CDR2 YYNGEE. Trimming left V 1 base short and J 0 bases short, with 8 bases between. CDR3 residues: CASSVRLDSYEQYF. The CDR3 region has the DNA TGTGCCAGCAGCGTACGACTTGACTCCTACGAGCAGTACTTC.

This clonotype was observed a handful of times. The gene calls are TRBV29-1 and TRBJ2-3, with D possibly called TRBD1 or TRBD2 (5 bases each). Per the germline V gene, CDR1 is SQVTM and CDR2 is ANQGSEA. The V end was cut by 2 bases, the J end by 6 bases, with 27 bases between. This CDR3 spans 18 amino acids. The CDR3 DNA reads TGCAGCGTTGAAAGCCTGGGCCTGGAAGGGGAGATAGGGGATACGCAGTATTTT. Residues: CSVESLGLEGEIGDTQYF.

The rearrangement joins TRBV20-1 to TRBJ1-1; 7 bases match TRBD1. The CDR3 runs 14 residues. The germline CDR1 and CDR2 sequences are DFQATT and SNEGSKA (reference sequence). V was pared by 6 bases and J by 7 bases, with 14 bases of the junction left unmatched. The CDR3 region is CSAAEPTGWGEAFF. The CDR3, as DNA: TGCAGTGCAGCCGAACCGACAGGGTGGGGTGAAGCTTTCTTT.

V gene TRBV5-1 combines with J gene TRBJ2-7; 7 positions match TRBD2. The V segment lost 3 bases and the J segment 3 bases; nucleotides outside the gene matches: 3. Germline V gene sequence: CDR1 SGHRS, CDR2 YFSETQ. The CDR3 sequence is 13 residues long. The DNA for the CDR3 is TGCGCCAGCAGCTGGGGACTAATCTACGAGCAGTACTTC. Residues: CASSWGLIYEQYF. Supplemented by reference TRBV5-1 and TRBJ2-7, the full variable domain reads KAGVTQTPRYLIKTRGQQVTLSCSPISGHRSVSWYQQTPGQGLQFLFEYFSETQRNKGNFPGRFSGRQFSNSRSEMNVSTLELGDSALYLCASSWGLIYEQYFGPGTRLTVT.

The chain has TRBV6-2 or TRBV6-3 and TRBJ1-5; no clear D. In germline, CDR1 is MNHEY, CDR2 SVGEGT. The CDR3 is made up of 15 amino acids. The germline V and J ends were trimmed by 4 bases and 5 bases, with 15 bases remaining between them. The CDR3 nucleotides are TGTGCCAGCAGTTGGGAAGAATTTGGCGATCAGCCCCAGCATTTT. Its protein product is CASSWEEFGDQPQHF.

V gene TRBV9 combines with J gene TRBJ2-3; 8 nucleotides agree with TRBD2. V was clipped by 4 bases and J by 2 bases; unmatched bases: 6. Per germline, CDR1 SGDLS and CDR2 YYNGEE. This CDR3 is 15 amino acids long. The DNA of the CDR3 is TGTGCCAGCAGCCCGGGGGGGACCCACACAGATACGCAGTATTTT. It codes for CASSPGGTHTDTQYF.

Here the CDR3 reads CASSITGTHIGGYTF. CDR3 in DNA: TGTGCCAGCAGCATCACCGGGACACATATCGGTGGCTACACCTTC. This chain connects TRBV27 to TRBJ1-2, with D maybe TRBD1 (6 bases). This CDR3 spans 15 amino acids. The ends were cut back, 6 bases at V and 7 bases at J, with 21 bases in the middle. Germline V gene lookup returns CDR1 MNHEY and CDR2 SMNVEV (reference sequence).

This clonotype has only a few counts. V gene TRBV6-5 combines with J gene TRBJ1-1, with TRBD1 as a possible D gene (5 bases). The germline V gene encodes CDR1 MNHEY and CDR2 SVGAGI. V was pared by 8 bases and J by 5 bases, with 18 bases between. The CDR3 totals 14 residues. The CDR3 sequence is CASASGGLGTEAFF. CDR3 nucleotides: TGTGCCAGCGCTTCGGGGGGGTTGGGTACTGAAGCTTTCTTT.

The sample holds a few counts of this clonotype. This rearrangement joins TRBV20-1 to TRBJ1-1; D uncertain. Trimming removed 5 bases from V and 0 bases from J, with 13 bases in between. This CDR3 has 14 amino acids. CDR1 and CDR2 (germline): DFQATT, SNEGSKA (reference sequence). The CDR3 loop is CSASRGLMNTEAFF. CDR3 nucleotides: TGCAGTGCTTCCCGAGGGTTAATGAACACTGAAGCTTTCTTT.

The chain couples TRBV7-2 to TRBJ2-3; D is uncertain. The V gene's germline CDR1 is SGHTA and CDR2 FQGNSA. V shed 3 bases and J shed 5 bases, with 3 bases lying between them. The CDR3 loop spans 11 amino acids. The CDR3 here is CASSFLDTQYF. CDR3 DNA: TGTGCCAGCAGCTTCCTAGATACGCAGTATTTT.